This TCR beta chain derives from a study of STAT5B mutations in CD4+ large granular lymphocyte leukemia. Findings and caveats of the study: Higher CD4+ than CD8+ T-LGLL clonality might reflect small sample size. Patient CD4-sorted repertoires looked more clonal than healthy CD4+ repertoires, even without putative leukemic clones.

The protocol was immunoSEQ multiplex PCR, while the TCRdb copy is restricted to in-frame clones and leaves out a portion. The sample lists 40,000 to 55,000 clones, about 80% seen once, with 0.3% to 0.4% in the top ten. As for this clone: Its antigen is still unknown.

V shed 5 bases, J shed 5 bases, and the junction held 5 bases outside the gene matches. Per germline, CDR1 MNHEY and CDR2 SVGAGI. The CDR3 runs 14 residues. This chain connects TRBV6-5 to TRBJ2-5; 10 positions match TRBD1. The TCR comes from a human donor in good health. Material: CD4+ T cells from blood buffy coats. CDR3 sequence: CASSRDRGSETQYF. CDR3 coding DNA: TGTGCCAGCAGTCGGGACAGGGGCTCGGAGACCCAGTACTTC.